This T cell receptor beta chain was obtained from a study of T cell changes during pregnancy in multiple sclerosis. The method was immunoSEQ multiplex PCR; TCRdb's version includes in-frame clones alone and lacks a portion of them. The sample yields 80,000 to 100,000 clones, around 92% seen once. Looked up from germline, CDR1 is MNHEY and CDR2 is SMNVEV (reference sequence). The CDR3 has 13 amino acids. Trimming took 6 bases from V and 0 from J, leaving 8 bases between them. The clonotype originates from a female donor in good health, enrolled as a control in a pregnancy study. The chain carries TRBV27 and TRBJ1-2, with D possibly being TRBD1 (6 bases). This specimen was peripheral blood, taken after pregnancy. CDR3 residues: CASRTGSNYGYTF. The CDR3 DNA sequence: TGTGCCAGCAGAACAGGGTCTAACTATGGCTACACCTTC.